One and the same sample provided the 28 T cell receptor beta chains below, sequenced in a study of T cells after posttransplantation cyclophosphamide. Sequenced by immunoSEQ multiplex PCR; TCRdb stores in-frame clones only, minus some. Of 51,000 or so clones listed, roughly 94% are singletons. Source material: PBMCs. The source is a woman younger than 45 in good health and a related stem cell transplant donor.

CDR3 amino acids: CASWDLQGTEAFF. In DNA form, the CDR3 reads TGTGCCTCATGGGATCTACAGGGTACTGAAGCTTTCTTT. This chain connects TRBV19 to TRBJ1-1; TRBD1 might be the D (6 bases). The CDR3 contains 13 residues. Germline loops: CDR1 LNHDA, CDR2 SQIVND (reference sequence). V lost 11 bases to trimming and J lost 5 bases, with 18 bases between them.

In its sample, this clone is medium-sized. A junction end diverges from the germline sequence, so it may reflect a read error. This chain uses TRBV6-1 with TRBJ1-2, with 8 bases matching TRBD1. Per germline, CDR1 MNHNS and CDR2 SASEGT. This CDR3 has 15 residues. The CDR3 coding sequence is TGTGCCAGCAGTGAAACTACAGGGGGTAACGATGGCTACACCTTC. Encoded protein: CASSETTGGNDGYTF.

The chain couples TRBV5-5 to TRBJ2-7; 8 bases fit TRBD1. CDR1 is SGHKS, CDR2 YYEKEE, per germline (reference sequence). The CDR3 length is 12 residues. Trimming cost V 7 bases and J 7 bases; bases outside gene matches: 7. The CDR3 spells CASSDRGREQYF. The CDR3 region has the DNA TGTGCCAGCTCAGACAGGGGAAGGGAGCAGTACTTC.

The rearrangement joins TRBV5-6 to TRBJ2-7; D might be TRBD2 (6 bases). Germline V gene lookup returns CDR1 SGHDT and CDR2 YYEEEE. V was trimmed by 3 bases and J by 1 base, leaving 17 bases between them. The CDR3 loop spans 16 amino acids. The CDR3 sequence: CASSSSTGTYSYEQYF. The CDR3 region has the DNA TGTGCCAGCAGCTCCTCAACCGGGACTTATTCCTACGAGCAGTACTTC.

The chain is built from TRBV5-4 and TRBJ1-1; 8 bases match TRBD1. The length of the CDR3 is 16 residues. Germline V CDR1 and CDR2: SGHNT, YYREEE (reference sequence). V lost 4 bases and J lost 2; bases outside the gene matches: 10. The CDR3 DNA sequence: TGTGCCAGCAGCCCTACGCCTGACAGGGGCAACACTGAAGCTTTCTTT. Protein sequence: CASSPTPDRGNTEAFF.

This chain links TRBV19 with TRBJ1-5; D is perhaps TRBD1 (5 bases). The CDR3 covers 16 residues. Between the trimmed V and J ends, which lost 2 bases and 6 bases, there was a span of 17 bases. Looked up from germline, CDR1 is LNHDA and CDR2 is SQIVND (reference sequence). CDR3 residues: CASSISFGPGGQPQHF. CDR3 DNA sequence: TGTGCCAGTAGTATAAGTTTCGGGCCCGGGGGTCAGCCCCAGCATTTT.

The rearrangement links TRBV4-1 to TRBJ2-2, with TRBD1 identical over 7 bases. The germline CDR1 and CDR2 sequences are MGHRA and YSYEKL. The length of the CDR3 is 16 residues. Germline trimming cut 4 bases from V and 0 bases from J; bases unmatched to any gene: 5. The CDR3 DNA reads as TGCGCCAGCAGCCTCCGGGACAGCGCGAACACCGGGGAGCTGTTTTTT. It yields the protein CASSLRDSANTGELFF.

The chain uses TRBV5-1 and TRBJ2-3; 9 positions agree with TRBD2. The trim removed 0 bases at V and 1 base at J, leaving 9 bases unmatched. The CDR3 has 18 amino acids. Germline CDR1 is SGHRS and CDR2 is YFSETQ. Written as DNA, the CDR3 is TGCGCCAGCAGCTTGGGGCTAGCGGGGTTCGTGGGCACAGATACGCAGTATTTT. The encoded protein is CASSLGLAGFVGTDTQYF. The full variable domain, rest sourced from reference TRBV5-1 and TRBJ2-3, is KAGVTQTPRYLIKTRGQQVTLSCSPISGHRSVSWYQQTPGQGLQFLFEYFSETQRNKGNFPGRFSGRQFSNSRSEMNVSTLELGDSALYLCASSLGLAGFVGTDTQYFGPGTRLTVL.

This chain connects TRBV5-1 to TRBJ2-2, with 13 bases fitting TRBD2. CDR1 SGHRS and CDR2 YFSETQ come from the germline V gene. The junction had 4 bases not matched to a gene; V was cut back by 4 bases and J by 7 bases. There are 15 residues in the CDR3. CDR3 sequence (DNA): TGCGCCAGCAGCAGGACTAGCGGGGGTGTCGGGGAGCTGTTTTTT. Translation: CASSRTSGGVGELFF.

The gene calls are TRBV9 and TRBJ2-5; 9 nucleotides line up with TRBD2. Trimming at V came to 0 bases and at J to 5 bases, leaving 11 bases not matched to a gene. The length of the CDR3 is 17 residues. Germline lookup yields CDR1 SGDLS and CDR2 YYNGEE. The DNA of the CDR3 is TGTGCCAGCAGCGTAGGGGCGGGGGGGCCGCTAACTGAGACCCAGTACTTC. Protein sequence: CASSVGAGGPLTETQYF.

The chain recombines TRBV6-5 with TRBJ2-2, with no clear D. Germline V gives CDR1 MNHEY, CDR2 SVGAGI. The CDR3 extends over 13 amino acids. Trimming removed 4 bases at V and 1 base at J, with 4 bases between. The CDR3 nucleotides read TGTGCCAGCAGTTCTAGGAACACCGGGGAGCTGTTTTTT. This gives the protein CASSSRNTGELFF.

This chain links TRBV5-1 with TRBJ1-5, with D possibly TRBD1 on 6 matching bases. This CDR3 has 15 amino acids. Trimming shortened V by 0 bases and J by 7 bases, and 14 bases separated the two germline ends. CDR1 SGHRS and CDR2 YFSETQ come from the germline V gene. The CDR3 nucleotides read TGCGCCAGCAGCTTGGCGCCAGGGGTCGAACAGCCCCAGCATTTT. This encodes CASSLAPGVEQPQHF.

The V gene is TRBV5-1, the J gene TRBJ1-5; D uncertain. Germline CDR1 SGHRS, CDR2 YFSETQ. The length of the CDR3 is 16 residues. Trimming removed 5 bases from V and 3 bases from J, with 18 bases in between. The CDR3 nucleotides read TGCGCCAGCAGTCTTAGCGGCTCCGGGGACAATCAGCCCCAGCATTTT. Its protein product is CASSLSGSGDNQPQHF.

The chain employs TRBV30 and TRBJ1-2; D is perhaps TRBD1 (5 bases). Germline CDR1 and CDR2: GTSNPN and SVGIG (reference sequence). This CDR3 has 13 amino acids. V was cut by 2 bases and J by 4 bases, with 11 bases left in between. CDR3 sequence reads: CAWSSSRVYGYTF. In DNA form, the CDR3 reads TGTGCCTGGAGTAGCAGCAGGGTCTATGGCTACACCTTC.

The chain couples TRBV7-7 to TRBJ2-3; TRBD1 is a possible D gene (5 bases). With 1 base removed from V and 8 bases from J, the gap between germline ends came to 13 bases. CDR1 and CDR2 (germline): SSHAT, FNYEAQ (reference sequence). This CDR3 spans 14 amino acids. CDR3 region: CASSLGATDGTQYF. CDR3 DNA: TGTGCCAGCAGCTTAGGGGCGACAGACGGTACGCAGTATTTT.

The rearrangement uses TRBV15 and TRBJ1-6, with D tentatively TRBD1 (6 bases). This CDR3 contains 13 residues. V was pared by 3 bases and J by 7 bases, with 7 bases between. Germline CDR1 and CDR2: LNHNV and YYDKDF (reference sequence). The CDR3 region is CATSRDSNSPLHF. The CDR3 nucleotides read TGTGCCACCAGCAGGGACAGCAATTCACCCCTCCACTTT.

The chain recombines TRBV2 with TRBJ1-2; no definite D call. Germline V CDR1 and CDR2: SNHLY, FYNNEI. Trimming stripped 4 bases from V and 4 bases from J, with 7 bases between. This CDR3 has 12 amino acids. The CDR3 bases are TGTGCCAGCAGTGGAGGGAGCTATGGCTACACCTTC. This translates into CASSGGSYGYTF.

The genes are TRBV1 and TRBJ1-1; TRBD1, the D gene given by the table, was not confirmed from the DNA. TRBV1 is a pseudogene segment. The CDR3 is made up of 14 amino acids. CDR3: CTSSWTGWDTEAFF. The DNA for the CDR3 is TGCACCAGCAGTTGGACAGGGTGGGACACTGAAGCTTTCTTT.

V is TRBV2 and J is TRBJ1-1; D call uncertain. The CDR3 runs 13 residues. The germline V gene encodes CDR1 SNHLY and CDR2 FYNNEI. V was shortened by 6 bases and J by 3 bases, with 11 bases between the two germline ends. For the CDR3, the DNA is TGTGCCAGCAGACCAACGGGGTACACTGAAGCTTTCTTT. Translation: CASRPTGYTEAFF.

The rearrangement links TRBV28 to TRBJ1-2, with D tentatively TRBD1 (5 bases). This CDR3 has 11 residues. Deletions cut 10 bases from V and 4 bases from J, with 10 bases between. Germline values: CDR1 MDHEN, CDR2 SYDVKM. CDR3 residues: CATRAAYGYTF. The DNA for the CDR3 is TGTGCCACCAGGGCGGCCTATGGCTACACCTTC.

The chain joins TRBV5-4 to TRBJ2-2, with 15 nucleotides matching TRBD2. Germline-derived CDR1 and CDR2 are SGHNT and YYREEE (reference sequence). V shed 4 bases and J 5 bases; nucleotides not matched to a gene: 6. This CDR3 is 17 amino acids long. The CDR3 bases are TGTGCCAGCAGCCCGGGACTAGCGGGGGGAGGTACCGGGGAGCTGTTTTTT. Residues: CASSPGLAGGGTGELFF. The entire variable domain, with the rest obtained from reference TRBV5-4 and TRBJ2-2, is as follows: ETGVTQSPTHLIKTRGQQVTLRCSSQSGHNTVSWYQQALGQGPQFIFQYYREEENGRGNFPPRFSGLQFPNYSSELNVNALELDDSALYLCASSPGLAGGGTGELFFGEGSRLTVL.

The chain recombines TRBV11-3 with TRBJ2-2, with 8 positions matching TRBD1. The CDR3 spans 15 residues. CDR1 and CDR2 from the germline V gene are SGHNT and YENEEA. J was trimmed by 7 bases and V by 5 bases; bases with no gene match: 9. CDR3 region: CASSLRTGIDGELFF. In DNA form, the CDR3 reads TGTGCCAGCAGCCTCCGGACAGGGATAGACGGGGAGCTGTTTTTT.

The chain uses TRBV25-1 and TRBJ1-5; a possible D gene is TRBD1 (6 bases). The germline V gene has CDR1 MGHDK and CDR2 SYGVNS. The CDR3 is 18 amino acids. Deletions cut 2 bases from V and 1 base from J, with 18 bases between. The CDR3 DNA sequence: TGTGCCAGCAGTGAACGAGGGGGGGGGAAAACAAGCAATCAGCCCCAGCATTTT. It translates to CASSERGGGKTSNQPQHF.

The rearrangement uses TRBV5-5 and TRBJ1-2; D ambiguous. The CDR3 has 14 residues. Trimming removed 5 bases at V and 3 bases at J, with 14 bases between. Germline loops: CDR1 SGHKS, CDR2 YYEKEE (reference sequence). The CDR3 nucleotides read TGTGCCAGCAGGGCGGGCGGGTTTGACTATGGCTACACCTTC. It translates to CASRAGGFDYGYTF. Supplemented by reference TRBV5-5 and TRBJ1-2, the full variable domain reads DAGVTQSPTHLIKTRGQQVTLRCSPISGHKSVSWYQQVLGQGPQFIFQYYEKEERGRGNFPDRFSARQFPNYSSELNVNALLLGDSALYLCASRAGGFDYGYTFGSGTRLTVV.

The V gene is TRBV6-4, the J gene TRBJ1-5; D call uncertain. Per the germline V gene, CDR1 is MRHNA and CDR2 is SNTAGT. The CDR3 runs to 14 residues. Trimming left V 0 bases short and J 0 bases short, with 3 bases between. CDR3 sequence: CASSDSYSNQPQHF. As DNA, the CDR3 is TGTGCCAGCAGTGACTCCTATAGCAATCAGCCCCAGCATTTT.

V usage is TRBV6-4 and J usage is TRBJ2-1; tentative D call: TRBD1 (6 bases). This CDR3 has 13 amino acids. Trimming cost V 9 bases and J 3 bases, with 12 bases left between them. CDR1 and CDR2 (germline): MRHNA, SNTAGT. CDR3 sequence reads: CARRQVGYNEQFF. The CDR3 region has the DNA TGTGCCAGGCGACAGGTGGGCTACAATGAGCAGTTCTTC.

The rearrangement joins TRBV5-1 to TRBJ1-2; D is unresolved. This CDR3 has 15 residues. CDR1 is SGHRS and CDR2 is YFSETQ in the germline V gene. V gave up 0 bases and J gave up 4 bases, with 13 bases separating them. For the CDR3, the DNA is TGCGCCAGCAGCTTGGCGGCCTATGGCGGCTATGGCTACACCTTC. The encoded protein is CASSLAAYGGYGYTF. Full variable domain (missing parts from reference TRBV5-1 and TRBJ1-2): KAGVTQTPRYLIKTRGQQVTLSCSPISGHRSVSWYQQTPGQGLQFLFEYFSETQRNKGNFPGRFSGRQFSNSRSEMNVSTLELGDSALYLCASSLAAYGGYGYTFGSGTRLTVV.

CDR3 residues: CATSRALVSTEAFF. CDR3 nucleotide sequence: TGTGCCACCAGCAGAGCCCTAGTTTCCACTGAAGCTTTCTTT. The genes are TRBV15 and TRBJ1-1; D is unclear. V was trimmed by 1 base and J by 4 bases, leaving 10 bases between them. The germline V gene encodes CDR1 LNHNV and CDR2 YYDKDF (reference sequence). The CDR3 is 14 residues long.